A single sample gave rise to the 27 T cell receptor beta chains below, sequenced in a study of T cell responses to AZD1222 COVID-19 vaccine (dated by TCRdb to about 2021). Receptor amplification or capture employed the immunoSEQ multiplex PCR assay. TCRdb mirrors the immuneACCESS table, restricted to in-frame sequences. Some clones are absent from its copies; in checked studies, under half trace to an unresolved V gene, and the reason for the others is unknown. This sample has over 120,000 clones in its table, and 80% to 95% of those were observed once. Jointly, the top ten make up around 3.5% of the sample. The intended sense of this specimen's time point label: about 28 days (+/-7) after the second vaccine dose. Sequenced material: peripheral blood, taken 28 days after the second AZD1222 dose. The receptors derive from an adult who received the AZD1222 COVID-19 vaccine.

This clone has only one observation. The chain links TRBV5-1 to TRBJ1-2; no clear D. Germline V gene data show CDR1 as SGHRS and CDR2 as YFSETQ. Trimming stripped 4 bases from V and 1 base from J, with 11 bases between. This CDR3 is built from 14 residues. The CDR3 region is CASSGGGFNYGYTF. CDR3 DNA: TGCGCCAGCAGCGGAGGAGGATTTAACTATGGCTACACCTTC. The full variable domain, rest sourced from reference TRBV5-1 and TRBJ1-2, is KAGVTQTPRYLIKTRGQQVTLSCSPISGHRSVSWYQQTPGQGLQFLFEYFSETQRNKGNFPGRFSGRQFSNSRSEMNVSTLELGDSALYLCASSGGGFNYGYTFGSGTRLTVV.

The count of this clone is one. The V call is TRBV19, the J call TRBJ1-6; the D gene is possibly TRBD1 (6 bases). V lost 3 bases and J 6 bases, leaving 12 bases between the germline ends. The CDR3 is made up of 15 amino acids. Germline V gene sequence: CDR1 LNHDA, CDR2 SQIVND (reference sequence). CDR3 bases: TGTGCCAGTAGTATGCAGGGGCGTAGTAATTCACCCCTCCACTTT. It codes for CASSMQGRSNSPLHF.

The chain combines TRBV11-3 with TRBJ1-2; D gene uncertain. Germline CDR1 SGHNT, CDR2 YENEEA. This CDR3 comprises 16 residues. The V gene lost 6 bases and the J gene lost 2 bases, with 19 bases spanning the gap. DNA of the CDR3: TGTGCCAGCAGACGCACCGGTCGGGCCGGGAACTATGGCTACACCTTC. Residues: CASRRTGRAGNYGYTF.

The V call is TRBV5-6, the J call TRBJ2-2; no clear D gene. The CDR3 contains 13 residues. Between the trimmed V and J ends, which lost 0 bases and 3 bases, there was a span of 3 bases. Germline V gene sequence: CDR1 SGHDT, CDR2 YYEEEE. The CDR3 DNA reads as TGTGCCAGCAGCTTGGGGGACACCGGGGAGCTGTTTTTT. The encoded protein is CASSLGDTGELFF.

The rearrangement links TRBV2 to TRBJ1-1, with D unresolved. Germline loops: CDR1 SNHLY, CDR2 FYNNEI. Between the trimmed V and J ends, which lost 2 bases and 6 bases, there was a span of 4 bases. The CDR3 runs 11 residues. The CDR3 loop is CASSEWSEAFF. Here the CDR3 DNA reads TGTGCCAGCAGTGAATGGTCTGAAGCTTTCTTT.

V usage is TRBV2 and J usage is TRBJ1-3; TRBD1 is a possible D gene (6 bases). The V end lost 10 bases, the J end lost 5 bases, and 15 bases lay between the germline ends. The CDR3 sequence is 13 residues long. CDR1 and CDR2 from the germline V gene are SNHLY and FYNNEI. The chain's CDR3 is CATNRDKRNTIYF. The CDR3 bases are TGTGCCACTAACCGGGACAAGAGAAACACCATATATTTT.

This rearrangement joins TRBV6-5 to TRBJ1-4; D possibly corresponds to TRBD1 (5 bases). V dropped 7 bases and J dropped 7 bases, with 13 bases sitting between them. Looked up from germline, CDR1 is MNHEY and CDR2 is SVGAGI. The CDR3 length is 13 residues. The CDR3 protein is CASTRDPSEKLFF. As DNA, the CDR3 is TGTGCCAGCACCAGGGATCCGAGTGAAAAACTGTTTTTT.

The genes are TRBV4-2 and TRBJ2-7; D is ambiguous. This CDR3 comprises 15 residues. V was clipped by 0 bases and J by 0 bases, with 9 bases between them. Germline assignment: CDR1 LGHNA and CDR2 YNFKEQ. As DNA, the CDR3 is TGTGCCAGCAGCCAAGACAGAAAGAGCTCCTACGAGCAGTACTTC. This codes for CASSQDRKSSYEQYF.

This chain joins TRBV6-5 and TRBJ1-1; D uncertain. Germline CDR1 is MNHEY and CDR2 is SVGAGI. This CDR3 contains 12 residues. V lost 10 bases to trimming and J lost 0 bases, with 9 bases between them. CDR3 in amino acids: CAMYGMNTEAFF. In nucleotides, the CDR3 is TGTGCCATGTATGGGATGAACACTGAAGCTTTCTTT.

The genes are TRBV5-6 and TRBJ2-7; no clear D gene. V lost 4 bases and J lost 3, with 14 bases in between. The CDR3 length is 14 residues. Germline V lookup: CDR1 SGHDT, CDR2 YYEEEE. The CDR3 region has the DNA TGTGCCAGCAGCAGCGCGGTTGGCCTCTACGAGCAGTACTTC. Translated, it gives CASSSAVGLYEQYF.

The genes are TRBV29-1 and TRBJ1-6, with a possible D match to TRBD1 (5 bases). The CDR3 length is 13 residues. Germline V gives CDR1 SQVTM, CDR2 ANQGSEA. V lost 7 bases to trimming and J lost 6 bases, with 13 bases between them. The CDR3 is CSASLTVNSPLHF. CDR3 sequence (DNA): TGCAGCGCAAGCTTGACAGTTAATTCACCCCTCCACTTT.

This rearrangement joins TRBV28 to TRBJ1-5; TRBD1 is a possible D gene (5 bases). The germline V gene has CDR1 MDHEN and CDR2 SYDVKM. This CDR3 region has 13 residues. V lost 5 bases, J lost 4 bases, and 9 bases lay in between. CDR3 region: CASSGTLNQPQHF. In DNA, the CDR3 is TGTGCCAGCAGTGGGACCCTAAATCAGCCCCAGCATTTT.

V gene TRBV2 combines with J gene TRBJ1-2, with D perhaps TRBD1 (6 bases). V dropped 2 bases and J dropped 8 bases, with 12 bases sitting between them. The germline CDR1 and CDR2 sequences are SNHLY and FYNNEI. CDR3 length equals 13 residues. CDR3 sequence reads: CASSEYRDRGYTF. DNA of the CDR3: TGTGCCAGCAGTGAATACAGGGATAGAGGCTACACCTTC.

The chain joins TRBV15 to TRBJ2-5; perhaps TRBD2 as D (7 bases). Per the germline V gene, CDR1 is LNHNV and CDR2 is YYDKDF (reference sequence). The CDR3 is made up of 15 amino acids. The germline V and J ends were trimmed by 1 base and 5 bases, with 14 bases remaining between them. CDR3 in amino acids: CATSRGAGAGETQYF. The CDR3, as DNA: TGTGCCACCAGCAGAGGGGCGGGGGCAGGGGAGACCCAGTACTTC. Supplemented by reference TRBV15 and TRBJ2-5, the full variable domain reads DAMVIQNPRYQVTQFGKPVTLSCSQTLNHNVMYWYQQKSSQAPKLLFHYYDKDFNNEADTPDNFQSRRPNTSFCFLDIRSPGLGDTAMYLCATSRGAGAGETQYFGPGTRLLVL.

The chain is built from TRBV2 and TRBJ2-5; no clear D. Trimming pared 2 bases from V and 3 bases from J, leaving 7 bases between. Germline values: CDR1 SNHLY, CDR2 FYNNEI. The CDR3 is made up of 13 amino acids. The CDR3, as DNA: TGTGCCAGCAGTGAATGGTCAGAAGAGACCCAGTACTTC. It encodes CASSEWSEETQYF. The full variable domain, with the rest looked up from reference TRBV2 and TRBJ2-5, is EPEVTQTPSHQVTQMGQEVILRCVPISNHLYFYWYRQILGQKVEFLVSFYNNEISEKSEIFDDQFSVERPDGSNFTLKIRSTKLEDSAMYFCASSEWSEETQYFGPGTRLLVL.

The chain couples TRBV6-5 to TRBJ2-3, with D possibly being TRBD2 (5 bases). The CDR3 runs 14 residues. V lost 3 bases, J lost 4 bases, and 11 bases lay in between. Per the germline V gene, CDR1 is MNHEY and CDR2 is SVGAGI. The CDR3 DNA reads as TGTGCCAGCAGTTATGGGGAGAGCCCAGATACGCAGTATTTT. It translates to CASSYGESPDTQYF.

This rearrangement joins TRBV15 to TRBJ1-5; the D is unclear. The CDR3 spans 16 residues. V was clipped by 0 bases and J by 2 bases, with 11 bases between them. Looked up from germline, CDR1 is LNHNV and CDR2 is YYDKDF (reference sequence). In DNA form, the CDR3 reads TGTGCCACCAGCAGAGAAAGCTCTCGGGGCAATCAGCCCCAGCATTTT. Its translation: CATSRESSRGNQPQHF.

The CDR3 DNA follows: TGTGCCAGCAGCTTAGCGCCCGTAGGGGCTGGACAGCCCCAGCATTTT. Translated, it gives CASSLAPVGAGQPQHF. The chain recombines TRBV7-2 with TRBJ1-5, with D possibly matching TRBD1 (5 bases). Germline lookup yields CDR1 SGHTA and CDR2 FQGNSA. Trimming took 0 bases from V and 7 from J, leaving 16 bases between them. CDR3 length equals 16 residues.

The chain employs TRBV28 and TRBJ1-1, with TRBD1 matching 8 bases. This CDR3 has 13 amino acids. The germline gives CDR1 MDHEN, CDR2 SYDVKM. V lost 5 bases to trimming and J lost 5 bases; unmatched junction nucleotides: 4. The CDR3 loop is CASSLTGATEAFF. In DNA form, the CDR3 reads TGTGCCAGCAGTCTGACAGGGGCAACTGAAGCTTTCTTT.

This clone was recorded once. This chain uses TRBV6-5 with TRBJ2-7, with D possibly matching TRBD2 (6 bases). The CDR3 is made up of 13 amino acids. Germline-derived CDR1 and CDR2 are MNHEY and SVGAGI. Trimming pared 6 bases from V and 4 bases from J, leaving 13 bases between. CDR3 DNA sequence: TGTGCCAGCAGGGCCGGGACTCTTTACGAGCAGTACTTC. It encodes CASRAGTLYEQYF.

The J gene is TRBJ2-7, the V gene TRBV11-2; 14 bases are shared with TRBD2. Germline CDR1 SGHAT, CDR2 FQNNGV. Trimming removed 1 base from V and 5 bases from J; junction bases left unmatched: 13. There are 19 residues in the CDR3. In DNA, the CDR3 is TGTGCCAGCAGCTTAGGGGGGAGCGGGACTAGCGGGAGTGAACACGAGCAGTACTTC. Its protein is CASSLGGSGTSGSEHEQYF.

The V gene is TRBV6-1, the J gene TRBJ1-2; no definite D call. The CDR3 length is 15 residues. V lost 3 bases, J lost 4 bases, and 15 bases lay in between. Germline V gene data show CDR1 as MNHNS and CDR2 as SASEGT. For the CDR3, the DNA is TGTGCCAGCAGTGAGAGGTTTTCAGCCTCCTATGGCTACACCTTC. As protein: CASSERFSASYGYTF.

The V and J genes are TRBV15 and TRBJ2-3; D is uncertain. CDR3 length equals 15 residues. The germline V gene encodes CDR1 LNHNV and CDR2 YYDKDF (reference sequence). The V and J ends lost 6 bases and 3 bases respectively, with 16 bases between them. DNA of the CDR3: TGTGCCACCAGAGGCAGCACCGCTAATACAGATACGCAGTATTTT. It is translated as CATRGSTANTDTQYF.

V gene TRBV27 combines with J gene TRBJ1-6; 8 bases fit TRBD1. Germline CDR1 is MNHEY and CDR2 is SMNVEV (reference sequence). The CDR3 covers 15 residues. The trim removed 2 bases at V and 9 bases at J, leaving 6 bases unmatched. CDR3 DNA: TGTGCCAGCAGTTTAGGGACAGGTCCTGGTTCACCCCTCCACTTT. This sequence encodes CASSLGTGPGSPLHF.

V gene TRBV10-1 combines with J gene TRBJ1-2, with D perhaps TRBD1 (5 bases). Trimming stripped 5 bases from V and 6 bases from J, with 13 bases between. The germline V gene has CDR1 WNHNN and CDR2 SYGVQD (reference sequence). The CDR3 consists of 13 residues. CDR3: CASSLRAGDGYTF. The DNA of the CDR3 is TGCGCCAGCAGTCTCAGGGCCGGCGATGGCTACACCTTC.

V gene TRBV19 combines with J gene TRBJ1-5; the D gene is possibly TRBD1 (6 bases). CDR3 length: 17 amino acids. Per the germline V gene, CDR1 is LNHDA and CDR2 is SQIVND (reference sequence). The V and J ends lost 3 bases and 1 base respectively, with 16 bases between them. The CDR3 reads CASSMSPWGASNQPQHF. The CDR3 bases are TGTGCCAGTAGTATGTCCCCATGGGGGGCCAGCAATCAGCCCCAGCATTTT.

The chain combines TRBV9 with TRBJ1-6; D unresolved. This CDR3 has 13 residues. V dropped 3 bases and J dropped 6 bases, with 7 bases sitting between them. From germline, CDR1 is SGDLS and CDR2 YYNGEE. CDR3 nucleotides: TGTGCCAGCAGCGGTAGTGGTAATTCACCCCTCCACTTT. It yields the protein CASSGSGNSPLHF.